A selection of T cell receptor beta chains follows, all from one sample in a study of cytomegalovirus exposure and HLA in healthy donors. The protocol was immunoSEQ multiplex PCR, while the TCRdb copy is restricted to in-frame clones and leaves out a portion. Among roughly 170,000 clones listed, over 60% were seen once. Sample: PBMCs. The receptor set was obtained from a girl aged 5 to 17 in good health and CMV-seronegative. Both conserved end residues are part of each CDR3. D genes are given only for firm matches.

>TRBV5-8|NA
CASSSGERSSSYEQYF
>TRBV6-1|NA
CATNAVRDTEAFF
>TRBV7-9|NA
CASSFRGRDQETQYF
>TRBV27|NA
CASSPGSTDTQYF
>TRBV6-5|NA
CASSYDQVNTEAFF
>TRBV12-2|NA
CASRLGAPDHSSTDTQYF
>TRBV7-6|NA
CASSLARMDSPLHF
>TRBV5-1|NA
CASSLEGQGLTEAFF
>TRBV5-1|TRBD2
CASSLSGGGARETQYF
>TRBV7-8|NA
CASLSGELFF
>TRBV19|TRBD1
CASSIDRETYEQYF
>TRBV18|TRBD1
CASSTSRDSEAFF
>TRBV6-1|NA
CASSESAGLGQPQHF
>TRBV7-2|NA
CASSPGSGSQFF
>TRBV2|TRBD1
CASSSDRGRGFYEQYF
>TRBV4-2|NA
CASSLEGGGYSNQPQHF
>TRBV6-1|NA
CASSAGQTEAFF
>TRBV7-3|TRBD1
CASSLTGAANYGYTF
>TRBV2|NA
CASSGFGGGSNQPQHF
>TRBV15|NA
CATRWGDYGYTF
>TRBV19|TRBD1
CASSTQGASYGYTF
>TRBV11-2|NA
CASSPAGRSYGYTF
>TRBV14|NA
CASSQLRTRPFF
>TRBV30|NA
CAWSWSSGANVLTF
>TRBV4-1|TRBD1
CASSQGDRGVHYGYTF
>TRBV15|NA
CATSREGGEYEQYF
>TRBV5-4|TRBD2
CASSFIGGAYYEQYF
>TRBV7-2|NA
CASSLDGQLYGYTF
>TRBV7-9|NA
CASSLAGGGFDGELFF
>TRBV4-2|TRBD2
CASSQAEGSGGSGGNEQFF
>TRBV4-1|TRBD2
CASSRQTLAGGNEQFF
>TRBV2|NA
CASRLQALNTEAFF
>TRBV6-6|TRBD1
CASSDRDRGNYGYTF
>TRBV7-9|TRBD1
CASSLTGRKLFF
>TRBV6-6|NA
CASSYLGSREKLFF
>TRBV2|NA
CASSVAQGSTNEKLFF
>TRBV6-9|TRBD1
CASSTYRGRFNQPQHF
>TRBV5-1|TRBD1
CASSFGTGSDEQYF
>TRBV7-7|NA
CASSLGTRDTDTQYF
>TRBV4-2|NA
CASSHPGGVVGTPTTGTDTQYF
>TRBV6-1|TRBD1
CASTGQGYEQYF